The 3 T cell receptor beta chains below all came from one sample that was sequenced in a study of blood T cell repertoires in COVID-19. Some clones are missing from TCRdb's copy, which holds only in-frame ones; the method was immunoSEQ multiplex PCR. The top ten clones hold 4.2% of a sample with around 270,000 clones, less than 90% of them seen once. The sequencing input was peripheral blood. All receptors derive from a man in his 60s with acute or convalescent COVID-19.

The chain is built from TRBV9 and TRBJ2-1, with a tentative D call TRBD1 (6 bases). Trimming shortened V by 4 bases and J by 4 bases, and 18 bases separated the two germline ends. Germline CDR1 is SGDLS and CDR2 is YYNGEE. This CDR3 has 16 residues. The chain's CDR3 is CASSPRQAGIYNEQFF. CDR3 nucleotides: TGTGCCAGCAGCCCTCGACAGGCAGGAATTTACAATGAGCAGTTCTTC.

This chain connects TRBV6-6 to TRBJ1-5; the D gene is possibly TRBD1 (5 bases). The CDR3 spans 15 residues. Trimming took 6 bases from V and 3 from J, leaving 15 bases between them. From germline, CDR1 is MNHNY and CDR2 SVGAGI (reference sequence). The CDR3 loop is CASSPGRVNNQPQHF. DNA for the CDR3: TGTGCCAGCAGCCCAGGGAGGGTTAACAATCAGCCCCAGCATTTT.

The CDR3 protein is CASSLGLTGKGRLKAFF. Here the CDR3 DNA reads TGTGCCAGCAGCTTAGGGTTGACAGGTAAAGGTCGTTTGAAAGCTTTCTTT. The chain couples TRBV7-9 to TRBJ1-1; D may be TRBD1 (6 bases). CDR3 length: 17 residues. Trimming shortened V by 1 base and J by 9 bases, and 24 bases separated the two germline ends. CDR1 is SEHNR, CDR2 FQNEAQ, per germline (reference sequence).